This entry lists 14 T cell receptor beta chains sequenced from one sample in a study of OX40 agonist ivuxolimab in advanced cancers. The library came from the immunoSEQ multiplex PCR assay. The clones in this table, taken by TCRdb from immuneACCESS, are in-frame only. Not every clone is retained; where verified, under half of the shortfall comes from an unresolved V gene, and the cause of the rest is unknown. This sample is represented by 50,000 to 75,000 clones; under 95% of them were singletons. Together, the top ten hold approximately 5% of the sample. Sequencing was performed on CD4+ or CD8+ T cells sorted from blood, taken in a trial of the OX40 agonist ivuxolimab. Source of these receptors: an adult with an advanced solid tumor such as melanoma, head and neck, liver or kidney cancer.

This chain links TRBV6-5 with TRBJ1-1, with D unresolved. The CDR3 runs 14 residues. V lost 8 bases to trimming and J lost 0 bases, with 13 bases between them. The germline V gene encodes CDR1 MNHEY and CDR2 SVGAGI. The CDR3, as DNA: TGTGCCAGCTTTCTCGACGTGGTGAACACTGAAGCTTTCTTT. It encodes CASFLDVVNTEAFF.

V usage is TRBV4-2 and J usage is TRBJ2-3, with 7 bases that match TRBD2. V gave up 4 bases and J gave up 1 base; unmatched junction bases: 2. This CDR3 region has 14 residues. In germline, CDR1 is LGHNA, CDR2 YNFKEQ. The CDR3 here is CASSRTSGTDTQYF. CDR3 nucleotides: TGTGCCAGCAGCCGAACTAGCGGCACAGATACGCAGTATTTT.

The DNA of the CDR3 is TGCGCCAGCAGCCCCCGGGACAAAGCCTACGAGCAGTACTTC. Its protein product is CASSPRDKAYEQYF. The chain has TRBV5-1 and TRBJ2-7; tentatively, D is TRBD1 (6 bases). There are 14 residues in the CDR3. The V gene lost 4 bases and the J gene lost 2 bases, with 13 bases spanning the gap. CDR1 and CDR2 (germline): SGHRS, YFSETQ. Complete variable domain (other parts from reference TRBV5-1 and TRBJ2-7): KAGVTQTPRYLIKTRGQQVTLSCSPISGHRSVSWYQQTPGQGLQFLFEYFSETQRNKGNFPGRFSGRQFSNSRSEMNVSTLELGDSALYLCASSPRDKAYEQYFGPGTRLTVT.

This chain uses TRBV29-1 with TRBJ2-3; maybe TRBD2 (7 bases). Germline values: CDR1 SQVTM, CDR2 ANQGSEA. This CDR3 has 15 residues. V gave up 4 bases and J gave up 4 bases, with 18 bases separating them. CDR3 residues: CSVVGGRAHPDTQYF. The CDR3 DNA reads TGCAGCGTTGTAGGGGGGAGGGCCCACCCAGATACGCAGTATTTT.

This clone was counted only a few times. This chain connects TRBV5-4 to TRBJ2-2; D is possibly TRBD1 or TRBD2 (5 bases each). V was pared by 0 bases and J by 6 bases, with 12 bases between. The CDR3 consists of 15 residues. Germline CDR1 reads SGHNT; CDR2 reads YYREEE (reference sequence). The CDR3 sequence is CASSLGGRGAGELFF. The CDR3 bases are TGTGCCAGCAGCTTGGGGGGAAGGGGAGCCGGGGAGCTGTTTTTT.

This clone came up once. J is TRBJ1-6 and V is TRBV30, with D possibly TRBD1 on 6 matching bases. This CDR3 has 13 amino acids. Between the trimmed V and J ends, which lost 2 bases and 12 bases, there was a span of 14 bases. CDR1 GTSNPN and CDR2 SVGIG come from the germline V gene (reference sequence). As DNA, the CDR3 is TGTGCCTGGAGTCCTTACCTACAGGGACCCCTCCACTTT. This encodes CAWSPYLQGPLHF. Variable domain in full (rest from reference TRBV30 and TRBJ1-6): SQTIHQWPATLVQPVGSPLSLECTVEGTSNPNLYWYRQAAGRGLQLLFYSVGIGQISSEVPQNLSASRPQDRQFILSSKKLLLSDSGFYLCAWSPYLQGPLHFGNGTRLTVT.

This chain uses TRBV19 with TRBJ2-1, with D possibly TRBD2 on 5 matching bases. CDR3 length: 15 residues. Looked up from germline, CDR1 is LNHDA and CDR2 is SQIVND (reference sequence). V was trimmed by 3 bases and J by 8 bases, leaving 17 bases between them. The CDR3 here is CASSIVGRSWYEQFF. The CDR3 DNA reads as TGTGCCAGTAGTATTGTAGGGAGATCATGGTATGAGCAGTTCTTC.

This rearrangement joins TRBV5-1 to TRBJ2-7, with a possible D match to TRBD2 (5 bases). Germline assignment: CDR1 SGHRS and CDR2 YFSETQ. V lost 0 bases and J lost 3, with 10 bases in between. CDR3 size: 14 residues. The CDR3: CASSLDSRGYEQYF. CDR3 coding DNA: TGCGCCAGCAGCTTGGACAGTCGGGGCTACGAGCAGTACTTC. The complete variable domain, with remaining parts taken from reference TRBV5-1 and TRBJ2-7, reads KAGVTQTPRYLIKTRGQQVTLSCSPISGHRSVSWYQQTPGQGLQFLFEYFSETQRNKGNFPGRFSGRQFSNSRSEMNVSTLELGDSALYLCASSLDSRGYEQYFGPGTRLTVT.

The J gene is TRBJ1-3, the V gene TRBV30, with 8 nucleotides matching TRBD1. The CDR3 totals 13 residues. Germline V gene data show CDR1 as GTSNPN and CDR2 as SVGIG (reference sequence). The J segment lost 0 bases and the V segment lost 5 bases, leaving 0 bases of the junction unmatched. The CDR3 reads CAWGQGSGNTIYF. The CDR3 DNA reads TGTGCCTGGGGACAGGGCTCTGGAAACACCATATATTTT.

The chain's CDR3 is CATSRGGPYGYTF. Written as DNA, the CDR3 is TGTGCCACCAGCAGAGGGGGGCCCTATGGCTACACCTTC. The chain couples TRBV15 to TRBJ1-2; D may be TRBD1 (6 bases). V was pared by 1 base and J by 4 bases, with 7 bases between. Germline V gene lookup returns CDR1 LNHNV and CDR2 YYDKDF (reference sequence). This CDR3 has 13 amino acids.

This clone occurred a few times. V gene TRBV28 combines with J gene TRBJ1-1; D might be TRBD1 (5 bases). V was trimmed by 5 bases and J by 0 bases, leaving 13 bases between them. The CDR3 consists of 15 residues. Germline CDR1 and CDR2: MDHEN and SYDVKM. In DNA, the CDR3 is TGTGCCAGCAGTCCCCCGAGGGGTATGAACACTGAAGCTTTCTTT. The encoded protein is CASSPPRGMNTEAFF.

The chain couples TRBV7-3 to TRBJ2-1, with D possibly matching TRBD2 (5 bases). Germline values: CDR1 SGHTA, CDR2 FQGTGA. The V end was cut by 2 bases, the J end by 0 bases, with 11 bases between. The CDR3 runs 16 residues. Here the CDR3 DNA reads TGTGCCAGCAGCTTAGGAGCGGTCACCTCCTACAATGAGCAGTTCTTC. Translated, it gives CASSLGAVTSYNEQFF. Full variable domain (rest looked up from reference TRBV7-3 and TRBJ2-1): GAGVSQTPSNKVTEKGKYVELRCDPISGHTALYWYRQSLGQGPEFLIYFQGTGAADDSGLPNDRFFAVRPEGSVSTLKIQRTERGDSAVYLCASSLGAVTSYNEQFFGPGTRLTVL.

This chain links TRBV11-3 with TRBJ2-3; 10 bases are a match to TRBD2. The germline V gene encodes CDR1 SGHNT and CDR2 YENEEA. After removal of 5 bases from V and 0 bases from J, the junction contained 5 bases not matched to a gene. The CDR3 covers 16 residues. The CDR3 nucleotides are TGTGCCAGCAGCCCCGGACTAGCGGTTAGCACAGATACGCAGTATTTT. Protein product: CASSPGLAVSTDTQYF.

The V and J genes are TRBV19 and TRBJ2-1, with D perhaps TRBD2 (5 bases). Germline assignment: CDR1 LNHDA and CDR2 SQIVND (reference sequence). Trimming took off 4 bases at V and 4 bases at J, with 14 bases between the two ends. The CDR3 extends over 15 amino acids. The CDR3 DNA sequence: TGTGCCAGTAGTACCCCCCGAGGGCAGTACAATGAGCAGTTCTTC. Protein sequence: CASSTPRGQYNEQFF.